This T cell receptor beta chain was sequenced in a study of CD8 T cells in Susac syndrome. The length of the CDR3 is 13 residues. The V gene lost 5 bases and the J gene lost 3 bases, with 8 bases spanning the gap. CDR1 KGHSH and CDR2 LQKENI come from the germline V gene. Sequencing of TCR beta was performed on blood CD8+ and CD4+ T cells. The multiple sclerosis controls, all treatment-naive patients, had relapsing-remitting disease that was stable or active. When the RNA was reverse transcribed, random hexamers were used with an input of about 0.5 to 1 ug. The immunoSEQ assay covered 54 Vbeta and 13 Jbeta segments for CDR3. MiXCR, applied by TCRdb to the immunoSEQ multiplex PCR reads, yields one record per CDR3 protein. In the table there are some 260,000 distinct CDR3 sequences, about 88% of which are singletons.

The sequence came from a human donor with multiple sclerosis. The rearrangement joins TRBV18 to TRBJ2-1; D unclear. Sequenced sample: CD8+ T cells from PBMCs. The CDR3 sequence is CASSTSSYNEQFF. CDR3 sequence (DNA): TGTGCCAGCTCAACCTCTAGCTACAATGAGCAGTTCTTC.